These 23 T cell receptor beta chains came from one sample sequenced in a study of blood T cell repertoires in COVID-19. Sequencing was performed with immunoSEQ multiplex PCR; in TCRdb, only in-frame clones are kept and a portion is missing. The table lists tens of thousands of clones, roughly 92% of them singletons. Sequenced: peripheral blood. All receptors come from a human donor in a cohort sampled during active COVID-19.

The chain links TRBV7-2 to TRBJ2-7; D perhaps matches TRBD1 (6 bases). The V gene's germline CDR1 is SGHTA and CDR2 FQGNSA. The CDR3 runs to 15 residues. V was pared by 7 bases and J by 1 base, with 17 bases between. The CDR3 sequence is CASTPWVDRSYEQYF. As DNA, the CDR3 is TGTGCCAGCACCCCGTGGGTGGACAGATCCTACGAGCAGTACTTC.

The sample holds a few counts of this clone. The V gene is TRBV18, the J gene TRBJ1-5; D perhaps matches TRBD1 (5 bases). This CDR3 comprises 14 residues. Germline V gene lookup returns CDR1 KGHSH and CDR2 LQKENI. The germline V and J ends were trimmed by 4 bases and 6 bases, with 13 bases remaining between them. The CDR3 DNA follows: TGTGCCAGCTCACGCGGTGGGGCGGTTCAGCCCCAGCATTTT. As protein: CASSRGGAVQPQHF.

This chain uses TRBV25-1 with TRBJ2-1, with 10 bases matching TRBD2. Germline CDR1 MGHDK, CDR2 SYGVNS. With 10 bases clipped from V and 4 bases from J, the junction kept 7 bases outside the gene matches. This CDR3 has 14 amino acids. The CDR3 sequence is CAIQREGVYNEQFF. The CDR3 bases are TGTGCCATCCAGCGGGAGGGCGTTTACAATGAGCAGTTCTTC.

V is TRBV5-4 and J is TRBJ2-5, with 7 bases that match TRBD1. The J segment lost 5 bases and the V segment lost 0 bases, leaving 7 bases of the junction unmatched. The CDR3 is 15 amino acids. CDR1 and CDR2 from the germline V gene are SGHNT and YYREEE (reference sequence). The CDR3 bases are TGTGCCAGCAGCTTGGCCGGATCAGGGGGTGAGACCCAGTACTTC. It translates to CASSLAGSGGETQYF.

The rearrangement links TRBV4-1 to TRBJ1-5; a possible D gene is TRBD1 (6 bases). V gave up 3 bases and J gave up 4 bases, with 13 bases separating them. CDR3 length: 15 amino acids. Germline CDR1 is MGHRA and CDR2 is YSYEKL. CDR3 DNA sequence: TGCGCCAGCAGCCAGCCCACAGGGTTTAATCAGCCCCAGCATTTT. Translated, it gives CASSQPTGFNQPQHF.

The chain recombines TRBV7-2 with TRBJ2-4, with 15 bases matching TRBD2. This CDR3 has 19 residues. The ends lost 5 bases at V and 0 bases at J; junction bases unmatched: 8. Germline-derived CDR1 and CDR2 are SGHTA and FQGNSA. CDR3 coding DNA: TGTGCCAGCAGCCCAGTAGGACTAGCGGGAGGGTTAGCCAAAAACATTCAGTACTTC. Protein product: CASSPVGLAGGLAKNIQYF.

The J gene is TRBJ2-1, the V gene TRBV18; 8 nucleotides line up with TRBD1. J gave up 0 bases and V 8 bases, and 6 bases lay outside the gene matches. CDR1 and CDR2 from the germline V gene are KGHSH and LQKENI. The CDR3 has 15 amino acids. CDR3 protein: CASTRQGSSYNEQFF. The CDR3 region has the DNA TGTGCCAGCACCAGACAGGGGAGCTCCTACAATGAGCAGTTCTTC.

This clone came up once. The DNA for the CDR3 is TGTGCCAGCAGCGACACAGGGGGCGCTTCTTACGAGCAGTACTTC. It is translated as CASSDTGGASYEQYF. The V call is TRBV3-1 (or the pseudogene TRBV3-2), the J call TRBJ2-7; 9 nucleotides match TRBD1. With V trimmed by 5 bases and J by 4 bases, 9 bases remained unmatched. CDR3 length: 15 amino acids. Germline CDR1 and CDR2: LGHDT and YNNKEL (reference sequence).

The genes are TRBV9 and TRBJ2-1; TRBD2 matches at 9 bases. Looked up from germline, CDR1 is SGDLS and CDR2 is YYNGEE. Trimming cost V 4 bases and J 7 bases; bases outside gene matches: 9. This CDR3 region has 15 residues. The CDR3 region has the DNA TGTGCCAGCAGCCTTTCGGCTAGCGGGACGAATGAGCAGTTCTTC. This translates into CASSLSASGTNEQFF.

This clone appeared once. This chain links TRBV7-2 with TRBJ2-3; D not resolved. The CDR3 length is 11 residues. V was pared by 6 bases and J by 5 bases, with 6 bases between. Per the germline V gene, CDR1 is SGHTA and CDR2 is FQGNSA. The CDR3 DNA sequence: TGTGCCAGCAGACGGAGAGATACGCAGTATTTT. It yields the protein CASRRRDTQYF.

CDR3 bases: TGTGCCAGCAGCCAAGATGTAGGGGCGGCTTTCTTT. Its protein product is CASSQDVGAAFF. The V gene is TRBV3-1 (or the pseudogene TRBV3-2), the J gene TRBJ1-1; D possibly corresponds to TRBD1 (5 bases). The CDR3 spans 12 residues. CDR1 and CDR2 (germline): LGHDT, YNNKEL (reference sequence). The V gene lost 0 bases and the J gene lost 11 bases, with 10 bases spanning the gap.

The chain employs TRBV6-5 and TRBJ2-7, with TRBD2 as a possible D gene (6 bases). CDR3 length equals 15 residues. V dropped 6 bases and J dropped 1 base, with 16 bases sitting between them. Germline loops: CDR1 MNHEY, CDR2 SVGAGI. CDR3 loop: CASSAGGENSYEQYF. In DNA form, the CDR3 reads TGTGCCAGCAGCGCAGGAGGGGAGAATTCCTACGAGCAGTACTTC.

The chain recombines TRBV28 with TRBJ2-1; the match to TRBD1 covers 7 bases. The CDR3 runs to 13 residues. Germline CDR1 MDHEN, CDR2 SYDVKM. V dropped 2 bases and J dropped 6; count of bases not matched to a gene: 1. CDR3 in DNA: TGTGCCAGCAGTTTACGACAGGGCAATGAGCAGTTCTTC. This gives the protein CASSLRQGNEQFF.

J is TRBJ1-5 and V is TRBV7-9; D is possibly TRBD1 (5 bases). The V gene lost 0 bases and the J gene lost 6 bases, with 12 bases spanning the gap. The CDR3 covers 15 residues. The germline V gene has CDR1 SEHNR and CDR2 FQNEAQ (reference sequence). The CDR3 reads CASSLAGGGSQPQHF. The DNA of the CDR3 is TGTGCCAGCAGCTTAGCCGGGGGGGGATCTCAGCCCCAGCATTTT.

The J gene is TRBJ1-2, the V gene TRBV7-3, with a weak D call TRBD1 (6 bases). CDR3 length equals 14 residues. Germline V gene data show CDR1 as SGHTA and CDR2 as FQGTGA. V was pared by 5 bases and J by 7 bases, with 17 bases between. CDR3 sequence reads: CASSPTSQGLGYTF. The DNA of the CDR3 is TGTGCCAGCAGCCCCACCTCCCAGGGGCTTGGCTACACCTTC. Full variable domain (missing parts from reference TRBV7-3 and TRBJ1-2): GAGVSQTPSNKVTEKGKYVELRCDPISGHTALYWYRQSLGQGPEFLIYFQGTGAADDSGLPNDRFFAVRPEGSVSTLKIQRTERGDSAVYLCASSPTSQGLGYTFGSGTRLTVV.

The chain uses TRBV7-2 and TRBJ2-1; D may be TRBD2 (7 bases). Germline CDR1 reads SGHTA; CDR2 reads FQGNSA. The CDR3 is 15 residues long. V was pared by 5 bases and J by 8 bases, with 19 bases between. CDR3 DNA: TGTGCCAGCAGCCCGGCGAGGGGGGGAAGGGATGAGCAGTTCTTC. This encodes CASSPARGGRDEQFF. The variable domain in full, completed from reference TRBV7-2 and TRBJ2-1, reads GAGVSQSPSNKVTEKGKDVELRCDPISGHTALYWYRQSLGQGLEFLIYFQGNSAPDKSGLPSDRFSAERTGGSVSTLTIQRTQQEDSAVYLCASSPARGGRDEQFFGPGTRLTVL.

For this clone: One junction end disagrees with the germline gene, perhaps due to a read error. This chain joins TRBV18 and TRBJ1-2; 12 nucleotides align to TRBD1. This CDR3 is 15 amino acids long. Germline V gene data show CDR1 as KGHSH and CDR2 as LQKENI. CDR3: CASSPPGQGAHGYTF. The CDR3 DNA follows: TGTGCCAGCTCCCCACCGGGACAGGGGGCCCACGGCTACACCTTC. The full variable domain, with the rest looked up from reference TRBV18 and TRBJ1-2, is NAGVMQNPRHLVRRRGQEARLRCSPMKGHSHVYWYRQLPEEGLKFMVYLQKENIIDESGMPKERFSAEFPKEGPSILRIQQVVRGDSAAYFCASSPPGQGAHGYTFGSGTRLTVV.

The chain couples TRBV19 to TRBJ2-3; tentatively, D is TRBD2 (6 bases). V dropped 2 bases and J dropped 9 bases, with 15 bases sitting between them. Germline loops: CDR1 LNHDA, CDR2 SQIVND (reference sequence). The CDR3 totals 14 residues. The CDR3 protein is CASSIKGRLATQYF. The DNA of the CDR3 is TGTGCCAGTAGTATAAAAGGGCGGCTAGCGACGCAGTATTTT.

J is TRBJ2-7 and V is TRBV5-4; no definite D call. V lost 4 bases and J lost 1, with 12 bases in between. The CDR3 extends over 14 amino acids. CDR1 is SGHNT and CDR2 is YYREEE in the germline V gene (reference sequence). CDR3 nucleotides: TGTGCCAGCAGCCCCGACTCGGCGTCCTACGAGCAGTACTTC. Protein product: CASSPDSASYEQYF.

Concerning this clone itself: The junction departs from the called germline gene at one end, perhaps through a read error. The chain carries TRBV5-6 and TRBJ2-7; 9 positions agree with TRBD2. The CDR3 spans 15 residues. Germline V lookup: CDR1 SGHDT, CDR2 YYEEEE. CDR3 bases: TGTGCCCGCAGCTTGGCCGGCGGGGGGGCCTACGAGCAGTACTTC. Amino acids: CARSLAGGGAYEQYF.

This chain uses TRBV6-5 with TRBJ2-5; perhaps TRBD2 as D (5 bases). CDR3 length: 15 residues. The germline V and J ends were trimmed by 7 bases and 4 bases, with 19 bases remaining between them. Germline loops: CDR1 MNHEY, CDR2 SVGAGI. The CDR3: CASMGGRLLIETQYF. The CDR3 bases are TGTGCCAGCATGGGTGGGAGACTACTAATAGAGACCCAGTACTTC.

This clone was detected a few times. Here the CDR3 reads CASSPESNQPQHF. The CDR3 DNA follows: TGTGCCAGCAGCCCGGAGAGCAATCAGCCCCAGCATTTT. The chain carries TRBV7-9 and TRBJ1-5; D unresolved. The CDR3 runs to 13 residues. Trimming cost V 5 bases and J 1 base, with 6 bases left between them. Germline CDR1 SEHNR, CDR2 FQNEAQ (reference sequence).

The J gene is TRBJ2-1, the V gene TRBV5-1; a weak D match, TRBD2 (6 bases). Trimming shortened V by 2 bases and J by 8 bases, and 14 bases separated the two germline ends. The germline gives CDR1 SGHRS, CDR2 YFSETQ. The CDR3 extends over 14 amino acids. DNA for the CDR3: TGCGCCAGCAGCTTTACGGCAGGGAGGTATGAGCAGTTCTTC. It encodes CASSFTAGRYEQFF. The full variable domain, its missing parts supplied by reference TRBV5-1 and TRBJ2-1, is KAGVTQTPRYLIKTRGQQVTLSCSPISGHRSVSWYQQTPGQGLQFLFEYFSETQRNKGNFPGRFSGRQFSNSRSEMNVSTLELGDSALYLCASSFTAGRYEQFFGPGTRLTVL.